A single sample is the source of the 29 T cell receptor beta chains below, sequenced in a study of shared clonotypes between healthy human individuals. The repertoire was sequenced with immunoSEQ multiplex PCR; TCRdb's copy has only in-frame clones and lacks some. The top ten clones hold roughly 0.14% of a sample with a few million clones, around nine tenths of them seen once. The specimen sequenced was naive CD4+ T cells sorted from blood. Subset: CD45RA+ positively selected. These receptors all come from a man aged 18 to 29 in good health.

The rearrangement links TRBV7-9 to TRBJ1-1; D unresolved. The CDR3 spans 19 residues. V gave up 0 bases and J gave up 8 bases, with 28 bases separating them. CDR1 is SEHNR, CDR2 FQNEAQ, per germline (reference sequence). CDR3 loop: CASSLAGSSGSKGQFEAFF. CDR3 DNA: TGTGCCAGCAGCTTAGCAGGCAGTTCGGGCAGTAAGGGCCAATTCGAAGCTTTCTTT.

This chain uses TRBV28 with TRBJ2-1; D tentatively reads TRBD1 or TRBD2 (5 bases each). The V gene's germline CDR1 is MDHEN and CDR2 SYDVKM. V lost 5 bases and J lost 9, with 20 bases in between. This CDR3 region has 15 residues. The CDR3 region is CASSLRSGTLGEQFF. The DNA for the CDR3 is TGTGCCAGCAGTCTCCGCTCCGGGACCCTAGGTGAGCAGTTCTTC.

The chain uses TRBV18 and TRBJ2-2, with unresolved D. This CDR3 has 16 residues. The germline V and J ends were trimmed by 6 bases and 0 bases, with 14 bases remaining between them. Looked up from germline, CDR1 is KGHSH and CDR2 is LQKENI. For the CDR3, the DNA is TGTGCCAGCTCGAACCGGCCTCCCGCGAACACCGGGGAGCTGTTTTTT. Encoded protein: CASSNRPPANTGELFF.

This rearrangement joins TRBV18 to TRBJ2-7; tentative D call: TRBD2 (6 bases). The CDR3 contains 15 residues. Trimming took 0 bases from V and 2 from J, leaving 11 bases between them. Germline CDR1 is KGHSH and CDR2 is LQKENI. The CDR3 loop is CASSPPSGVPYEQYF. The CDR3 coding sequence is TGTGCCAGCTCACCACCGTCGGGGGTTCCCTACGAGCAGTACTTC.

The genes are TRBV30 and TRBJ2-1; maybe TRBD2 (5 bases). The CDR3 consists of 15 residues. V shed 4 bases and J shed 6 bases, with 19 bases lying between them. CDR1 and CDR2 (germline): GTSNPN, SVGIG (reference sequence). As DNA, the CDR3 is TGTGCCTGGACCCTAAAATACGGGAAAAGCAATGAGCAGTTCTTC. It is translated as CAWTLKYGKSNEQFF.

The rearrangement uses TRBV6-5 and TRBJ1-6; 8 bases are shared with TRBD1. The CDR3 has 15 amino acids. The J segment lost 7 bases and the V segment lost 7 bases, leaving 9 bases of the junction unmatched. The germline V gene has CDR1 MNHEY and CDR2 SVGAGI. CDR3 DNA: TGTGCCAGCACCAAACTCAGACAGGGGAATTCACCCCTCCACTTT. It yields the protein CASTKLRQGNSPLHF.

CDR3 loop: CASADGRDHTEAFF. As DNA, the CDR3 is TGCGCCAGCGCAGACGGGAGGGATCACACTGAAGCTTTCTTT. The V call is TRBV23-1, the J call TRBJ1-1; D gene unclear. Being an ORF, TRBV23-1 has a function that is uncertain. The CDR3 consists of 14 residues. V lost 8 bases and J 3 bases, leaving 16 bases between the germline ends.

This chain links TRBV11-3 with TRBJ2-3; 9 bases are a match to TRBD2. This CDR3 contains 15 residues. The V segment lost 5 bases and the J segment 5 bases; nucleotides outside the gene matches: 8. Germline CDR1 is SGHNT and CDR2 is YENEEA. The CDR3 DNA is TGTGCCAGCAGCCAGGGGCGGGGGGGCCTAGATACGCAGTATTTT. It is translated as CASSQGRGGLDTQYF.

V gene TRBV5-5 combines with J gene TRBJ2-5, with D perhaps TRBD2 (5 bases). The CDR3 is made up of 14 amino acids. Trimming shortened V by 3 bases and J by 3 bases, and 12 bases separated the two germline ends. Germline V gene sequence: CDR1 SGHKS, CDR2 YYEKEE (reference sequence). The CDR3 DNA follows: TGTGCCAGCAGCTCGGACCCCGGGAAAGAGACCCAGTACTTC. This encodes CASSSDPGKETQYF.

This clone has just one count. Other DNA sequences in the sample encode the same CDR3. This chain connects TRBV6-5 to TRBJ1-5; D gene ambiguous. The CDR3 loop spans 15 amino acids. V lost 0 bases to trimming and J lost 0 bases, with 6 bases between them. The germline CDR1 and CDR2 sequences are MNHEY and SVGAGI. In DNA form, the CDR3 reads TGTGCCAGCAGTTACTCAGGGAGTAGCAATCAGCCCCAGCATTTT. This encodes CASSYSGSSNQPQHF.

In its sample, this clone was seen once. V usage is TRBV10-3 and J usage is TRBJ2-7, with 8 bases aligning to TRBD1. The V and J ends lost 2 bases and 3 bases, in that order; junction bases with no gene match: 3. Germline loops: CDR1 ENHRY, CDR2 SYGVKD. There are 14 residues in the CDR3. The CDR3 is CAISETGGNYEQYF. The CDR3 region has the DNA TGTGCCATCAGTGAGACAGGGGGTAACTACGAGCAGTACTTC.

The rearrangement joins TRBV7-2 to TRBJ1-2; unclear D gene. The CDR3 spans 12 residues. V was clipped by 6 bases and J by 5 bases, with 10 bases between them. Germline loops: CDR1 SGHTA, CDR2 FQGNSA. This chain's CDR3 is CASSQEGYGYTF. The CDR3 DNA follows: TGTGCCAGCAGTCAGGAGGGTTATGGCTACACCTTC. The full variable domain, with the rest looked up from reference TRBV7-2 and TRBJ1-2, is GAGVSQSPSNKVTEKGKDVELRCDPISGHTALYWYRQSLGQGLEFLIYFQGNSAPDKSGLPSDRFSAERTGGSVSTLTIQRTQQEDSAVYLCASSQEGYGYTFGSGTRLTVV.

Worth noting for this clone: At the DNA level, this CDR3 is encoded by other sequences in the same sample as well. CDR3 sequence: CASRPGTSGHNEQFF. The CDR3 DNA reads as TGTGCCAGCAGACCAGGGACTAGCGGTCACAATGAGCAGTTCTTC. This chain connects TRBV2 to TRBJ2-1; 11 bases are a match to TRBD2. CDR3 size: 15 residues. CDR1 and CDR2 (germline): SNHLY, FYNNEI. V shed 6 bases and J 5 bases; nucleotides not matched to a gene: 6. The full variable domain, completed using reference TRBV2 and TRBJ2-1, is EPEVTQTPSHQVTQMGQEVILRCVPISNHLYFYWYRQILGQKVEFLVSFYNNEISEKSEIFDDQFSVERPDGSNFTLKIRSTKLEDSAMYFCASRPGTSGHNEQFFGPGTRLTVL.

The chain is built from TRBV19 and TRBJ2-2; 7 positions match TRBD2. The CDR3 loop spans 16 amino acids. Germline V gene sequence: CDR1 LNHDA, CDR2 SQIVND (reference sequence). The trim removed 3 bases at V and 7 bases at J, leaving 11 bases unmatched. As DNA, the CDR3 is TGTGCCAGTAGTATCTGGGGGGGAGGGCCGATCGGGGAGCTGTTTTTT. It codes for CASSIWGGGPIGELFF.

CDR3 in amino acids: CASSPGSQYGYTF. As DNA, the CDR3 is TGTGCCAGCTCACCAGGATCTCAATATGGCTACACCTTC. V usage is TRBV18 and J usage is TRBJ1-2; D gene ambiguous. From germline, CDR1 is KGHSH and CDR2 LQKENI. Trimming left V 2 bases short and J 5 bases short, with 9 bases between. The CDR3 consists of 13 residues. Drawing the rest from reference TRBV18 and TRBJ1-2, the complete variable domain is NAGVMQNPRHLVRRRGQEARLRCSPMKGHSHVYWYRQLPEEGLKFMVYLQKENIIDESGMPKERFSAEFPKEGPSILRIQQVVRGDSAAYFCASSPGSQYGYTFGSGTRLTVV.

The V gene is TRBV19, the J gene TRBJ2-6, with TRBD1 identical over 9 bases. This CDR3 is 18 amino acids long. Germline CDR1 reads LNHDA; CDR2 reads SQIVND (reference sequence). The V gene end was trimmed by 5 bases and the J gene end by 0 bases; junction bases not matched to a gene: 8. CDR3 amino acids: CASSQHRDRDSGANVLTF. In DNA form, the CDR3 reads TGTGCCAGTAGTCAGCACCGGGACAGGGACTCTGGGGCCAACGTCCTGACTTTC.

The chain links TRBV18 to TRBJ1-2; 12 bases are a match to TRBD1. This CDR3 has 15 residues. In germline, CDR1 is KGHSH, CDR2 LQKENI. Trimming took 6 bases from V and 7 from J; bases not matched to a gene: 9. CDR3 DNA: TGTGCCAGCTCGGAAGGGACAGGGGGCGCTCGTGGCTACACCTTC. Translated: CASSEGTGGARGYTF.

The genes are TRBV28 and TRBJ1-3; 7 bases are shared with TRBD1. J gave up 7 bases and V 3 bases, and 3 bases lay outside the gene matches. CDR3 size: 13 residues. Germline CDR1 is MDHEN and CDR2 is SYDVKM. CDR3 DNA: TGTGCCAGCAGTTTGACAGGGACGAACACCATATATTTT. Amino acid sequence: CASSLTGTNTIYF.

The chain uses TRBV7-9 and TRBJ2-7, with D possibly called TRBD1 or TRBD2 (5 bases each). V was clipped by 1 base and J by 2 bases, with 12 bases between them. The length of the CDR3 is 15 residues. The germline gives CDR1 SEHNR, CDR2 FQNEAQ (reference sequence). The CDR3 loop reads CASSLGAGSAYEQYF. CDR3 bases: TGTGCCAGCAGCTTAGGGGCAGGGAGCGCCTACGAGCAGTACTTC.

The chain joins TRBV2 to TRBJ1-4; tentative D call: TRBD1 (5 bases). V lost 6 bases, J lost 7 bases, and 12 bases lay in between. The CDR3 is 13 amino acids. Germline V lookup: CDR1 SNHLY, CDR2 FYNNEI. CDR3 protein: CASREGPVEKLFF. The CDR3 region has the DNA TGTGCCAGCAGGGAGGGGCCTGTTGAAAAACTGTTTTTT. Variable domain in full (rest from reference TRBV2 and TRBJ1-4): EPEVTQTPSHQVTQMGQEVILRCVPISNHLYFYWYRQILGQKVEFLVSFYNNEISEKSEIFDDQFSVERPDGSNFTLKIRSTKLEDSAMYFCASREGPVEKLFFGSGTQLSVL.

This clone was found a few times. J is TRBJ1-1 and V is TRBV7-9; D uncertain. Trimming shortened V by 7 bases and J by 0 bases, and 12 bases separated the two germline ends. The CDR3 totals 14 residues. Germline V CDR1 and CDR2: SEHNR, FQNEAQ (reference sequence). CDR3: CASTSIVLNTEAFF. DNA for the CDR3: TGTGCCAGCACCTCGATCGTCCTGAACACTGAAGCTTTCTTT.

This clone has just one count. The same CDR3 can be traced to other DNA sequences in this sample. The genes are TRBV18 and TRBJ2-3, with D perhaps given as TRBD1 or TRBD2 (5 bases each). Per the germline V gene, CDR1 is KGHSH and CDR2 is LQKENI. The V and J ends lost 6 bases and 3 bases respectively, with 13 bases between them. The CDR3 sequence is 14 residues long. The CDR3 is CASSPGTRTDTQYF. CDR3 coding DNA: TGTGCCAGCTCTCCCGGGACGCGAACAGATACGCAGTATTTT.

This clone was seen a single time. The rearrangement uses TRBV30 and TRBJ2-3; 12 bases are a match to TRBD2. V lost 3 bases to trimming and J lost 7 bases; unmatched junction nucleotides: 8. The CDR3 contains 15 residues. Germline-derived CDR1 and CDR2 are GTSNPN and SVGIG (reference sequence). CDR3 residues: CAWSSLAGGPNTQYF. CDR3 DNA: TGTGCCTGGAGCTCTCTAGCGGGGGGGCCAAATACGCAGTATTTT. The whole variable domain, remainder taken from reference TRBV30 and TRBJ2-3, is SQTIHQWPATLVQPVGSPLSLECTVEGTSNPNLYWYRQAAGRGLQLLFYSVGIGQISSEVPQNLSASRPQDRQFILSSKKLLLSDSGFYLCAWSSLAGGPNTQYFGPGTRLTVL.

Worth noting for this clone: This sample also contains other DNA sequences that code for the same CDR3. The CDR3 nucleotides read TGTGCCAGCAGTTTACTAACTGACACCGGGGAGCTGTTTTTT. Protein product: CASSLLTDTGELFF. J is TRBJ2-2 and V is TRBV27; D uncertain. The CDR3 runs to 14 residues. Trimming removed 2 bases at V and 3 bases at J, with 7 bases between. Germline CDR1 is MNHEY and CDR2 is SMNVEV (reference sequence).

The chain recombines TRBV5-8 with TRBJ2-3; tentative D call: TRBD2 (7 bases). Germline V gene data show CDR1 as SGHTS and CDR2 as YDEGEE. The CDR3 consists of 16 residues. Trimming took 2 bases from V and 3 from J, leaving 16 bases between them. The CDR3 DNA follows: TGTGCCAGCAGCTTTTGGAGGGGGGGGCCAACAGATACGCAGTATTTT. This encodes CASSFWRGGPTDTQYF. Supplemented by reference TRBV5-8 and TRBJ2-3, the full variable domain reads EAGVTQSPTHLIKTRGQQATLRCSPISGHTSVYWYQQALGLGLQFLLWYDEGEERNRGNFPPRFSGRQFPNYSSELNVNALELEDSALYLCASSFWRGGPTDTQYFGPGTRLTVL.

The CDR3 loop is CASSAEGLAGVGETQYF. The DNA of the CDR3 is TGTGCCAGCAGCGCCGAGGGTCTAGCGGGGGTTGGAGAGACCCAGTACTTC. The genes are TRBV9 and TRBJ2-5; 10 positions agree with TRBD2. Germline values: CDR1 SGDLS, CDR2 YYNGEE. The CDR3 is 17 residues long. V dropped 3 bases and J dropped 4; count of bases not matched to a gene: 12.

This clone was recorded once. The chain employs TRBV2 and TRBJ2-7, with no clear D. Trimming removed 7 bases at V and 6 bases at J, with 19 bases between. The germline V gene has CDR1 SNHLY and CDR2 FYNNEI. The CDR3 has 14 amino acids. The CDR3 region is CASNKAPLPSEQYF. CDR3 DNA: TGTGCCAGCAATAAAGCCCCTTTACCCTCCGAGCAGTACTTC.

As for this clone: A read error may account for a junction end that differs from germline. The sample has other DNA sequences that encode this CDR3 too. V is TRBV5-4 and J is TRBJ2-5; maybe TRBD1 (5 bases). Germline CDR1 SGHNT, CDR2 YYREEE (reference sequence). CDR3 length equals 15 residues. The CDR3 DNA is TGTGCTAGCAGCTTGTATAGGGGCTCCGGGGAGACCCAGTACTTC. This gives the protein CASSLYRGSGETQYF. Based on the CDR3 plus reference TRBV5-4 and TRBJ2-5, the full variable domain is ETGVTQSPTHLIKTRGQQVTLRCSSQSGHNTVSWYQQALGQGPQFIFQYYREEENGRGNFPPRFSGLQFPNYSSELNVNALELDDSALYLCASSLYRGSGETQYFGPGTRLLVL.

This chain uses TRBV12-5 with TRBJ2-1, with a possible D match to TRBD1 (5 bases). The CDR3 is 22 residues long. V lost 0 bases and J 7 bases, leaving 34 bases between the germline ends. Germline V gene data show CDR1 as LGHNT and CDR2 as FRNRAP. CDR3 residues: CASGLVPKGVETQPLRVNEQFF. In DNA form, the CDR3 reads TGTGCTAGTGGTTTGGTACCGAAAGGGGTAGAAACCCAACCCCTCCGGGTAAATGAGCAGTTCTTC.